This record covers a single T cell receptor beta chain. Its target is not known. Repertoires were generated with immunoSEQ multiplex PCR, while TCRdb's copy carries only in-frame clones and drops some. The table lists roughly 95,000 clones, 90% to 95% of them singletons. Samples with a second dose at about 4 or about 12 weeks were pooled together. The sample belongs to a study of T cell responses to AZD1222 COVID-19 vaccine. General study points: Only a handful of AZD1222 recipients, more than 5 in all, had baseline seropositivity. Compared with day 0, the breadth and depth of the Spike-specific TCR repertoire rose significantly after two doses of AZD1222.

The germline CDR1 and CDR2 sequences are MDHEN and SYDVKM. Trimming cost V 6 bases and J 4 bases, with 9 bases left between them. The CDR3 runs 12 residues. This clonotype originated in an adult who received the AZD1222 COVID-19 vaccine. Sample: peripheral blood, taken 28 days after the second AZD1222 dose. The rearrangement uses TRBV28 and TRBJ1-2; the D is unclear. The DNA of the CDR3 is TGTGCCAGCAGCGCAAATTTCTATGGCTACACCTTC. It codes for CASSANFYGYTF.